This T cell receptor (beta chain) was retrieved from a study of technical replicates of blood from a few donors. Here immunoSEQ multiplex PCR was the method, and the copy in TCRdb shows in-frame clones only, minus some. The table records tens of thousands of clones, 80% to 95% of them present only once. This clone was found once. Germline trimming cut 4 bases from V and 1 base from J; bases unmatched to any gene: 4. The germline V gene encodes CDR1 SGHRS and CDR2 YFSETQ. The CDR3 loop spans 15 amino acids. Sequencing used T cells isolated from PBMCs. This clonotype was obtained from a human donor in good health. The chain has TRBV5-1 and TRBJ2-3; the match to TRBD1 covers 9 bases. This CDR3 is CASSLWDRGTDTQYF. CDR3 sequence (DNA): TGCGCCAGCAGCCTGTGGGACAGGGGCACAGATACGCAGTATTTT.